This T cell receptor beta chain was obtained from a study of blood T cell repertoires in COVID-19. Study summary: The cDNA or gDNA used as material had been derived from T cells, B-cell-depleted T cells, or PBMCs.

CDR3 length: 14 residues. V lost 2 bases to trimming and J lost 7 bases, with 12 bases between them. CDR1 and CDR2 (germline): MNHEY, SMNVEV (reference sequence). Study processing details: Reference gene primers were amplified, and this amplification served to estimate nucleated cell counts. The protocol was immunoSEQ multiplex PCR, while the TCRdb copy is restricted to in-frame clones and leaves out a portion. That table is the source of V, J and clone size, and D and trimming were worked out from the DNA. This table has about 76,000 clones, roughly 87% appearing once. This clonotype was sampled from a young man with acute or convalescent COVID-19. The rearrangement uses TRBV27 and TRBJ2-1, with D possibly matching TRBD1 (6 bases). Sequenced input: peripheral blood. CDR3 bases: TGTGCCAGCAGTTTAGGGCCGAGGGGGAATGAGCAGTTCTTC. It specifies CASSLGPRGNEQFF.